A selection of T cell receptor beta chains follows, all from one sample in a study of blood T cell repertoires in COVID-19. TCRdb's copy holds only in-frame clones and misses some; the assay was immunoSEQ multiplex PCR. The data contain 1,500 to 2,000 clones, about 81% of them singletons. Sequencing input: peripheral blood. Receptors originate from a man between 65 and 79 years old with active COVID-19. The CDR3 runs from the conserved cysteine through the conserved F or W. The order of the fields is clone size, V gene, D gene, J gene, CDR3 protein, CDR3 DNA. D genes are given only for firm matches. Part of the rows lack a size; the others show once, few, many or a class for expanded clones.

size: -; V: TRBV24-1; D: TRBD1; J: TRBJ2-3; CDR3: CATSDFRDRGTDTQYF; DNA: TGTGCCACCAGTGATTTCCGGGACAGGGGTACAGATACGCAGTATTTT
size: -; V: TRBV2; D: TRBD1; J: TRBJ1-6; CDR3: CASRGTGSSYNSPLHF; DNA: TGTGCCAGCAGGGGGACAGGCAGCTCCTATAATTCACCCCTCCACTTT
size: -; V: TRBV2; D: TRBD2; J: TRBJ2-3; CDR3: CASRDTRGADTQYF; DNA: TGTGCCAGCAGAGACACCCGGGGGGCAGATACGCAGTATTTT
size: -; V: TRBV9; D: TRBD1; J: TRBJ2-7; CDR3: CASSVSRGQSYEQYF; DNA: TGTGCCAGCAGCGTATCCAGGGGACAGTCCTACGAGCAGTACTTC
size: -; V: TRBV19; D: TRBD1; J: TRBJ1-3; CDR3: CASSIRTGSGNTIYF; DNA: TGTGCCAGTAGTATAAGGACAGGGTCTGGAAACACCATATATTTT
size: -; V: TRBV28; D: -; J: TRBJ1-1; CDR3: CASTFWAAGTEAFF; DNA: TGTGCCAGCACGTTTTGGGCAGCAGGCACTGAAGCTTTCTTT
size: -; V: TRBV10-3; D: TRBD1; J: TRBJ2-5; CDR3: CAISVGGSFQETQYF; DNA: TGTGCCATCAGTGTAGGGGGCAGTTTCCAAGAGACCCAGTACTTC
size: -; V: TRBV5-1; D: TRBD1; J: TRBJ1-6; CDR3: CASSDRQGGGNSPLHF; DNA: TGCGCCAGCAGCGACCGACAGGGGGGGGGTAATTCACCCCTCCACTTT
size: -; V: TRBV19; D: -; J: TRBJ2-7; CDR3: CATALGRPLYEQYF; DNA: TGTGCCACCGCTTTAGGGAGGCCTCTCTACGAGCAGTACTTC
size: -; V: TRBV7-6; D: -; J: TRBJ1-1; CDR3: CASSLQMNTEAFF; DNA: TGTGCCAGCAGCCTACAGATGAACACTGAAGCTTTCTTT
size: -; V: TRBV27; D: -; J: TRBJ1-5; CDR3: CASSPDSSNQPQHF; DNA: TGTGCCAGCAGTCCGGACAGTAGCAATCAGCCCCAGCATTTT
size: -; V: TRBV14; D: -; J: TRBJ1-6; CDR3: CASSQAGGNISPLHF; DNA: TGTGCCAGCAGCCAGGCGGGGGGCAACATCTCACCCCTCCACTTT
size: -; V: TRBV30; D: TRBD1; J: TRBJ2-7; CDR3: CAWSTGGPYEQYF; DNA: TGTGCCTGGAGTACAGGGGGGCCCTACGAGCAGTACTTC
size: once; V: TRBV23-1; D: TRBD2; J: TRBJ2-7; CDR3: CASIPGTSGAYEQYF; DNA: TGCGCCAGCATACCAGGGACTAGCGGGGCCTACGAGCAGTACTTC
size: -; V: TRBV19; D: TRBD1; J: TRBJ2-7; CDR3: CASSIRYDRATYEQYF; DNA: TGTGCCAGTAGTATACGATACGACAGGGCTACCTACGAGCAGTACTTC
size: -; V: TRBV6-4; D: -; J: TRBJ2-1; CDR3: CASSVQPYAYNEQFF; DNA: TGTGCCAGCAGTGTCCAACCCTATGCCTACAATGAGCAGTTCTTC
size: once; V: TRBV3-1/TRBV3-2; D: TRBD1; J: TRBJ2-3; CDR3: CASSHQDRDTQYF; DNA: TGTGCCAGCAGCCACCAGGACAGGGATACGCAGTATTTT